Below, 24 T cell receptor beta chains from the same sample are listed, as sequenced in a study of beta chain features in type 1 diabetes. The study reverse transcribed the entire isolated RNA, so it sequenced expressed TCRB transcripts. The method was immunoSEQ multiplex PCR; TCRdb's version includes in-frame clones alone and lacks a portion of them. The repertoire holds hundreds of thousands of clones, with about 32% as singletons. The material sequenced was naive CD4+ T cells from blood. Receptor source: a young man in good health.

There are a few counts of this clone. V and J are TRBV15 and TRBJ2-7; 9 bases align to TRBD2. Per the germline V gene, CDR1 is LNHNV and CDR2 is YYDKDF (reference sequence). Trimming at V came to 0 bases and at J to 0 bases, leaving 6 bases not matched to a gene. This CDR3 comprises 17 residues. Here the CDR3 DNA reads TGTGCCACCAGCAGAGATAGGTATAGCGGGAGCTCCTACGAGCAGTACTTC. Protein product: CATSRDRYSGSSYEQYF.

The chain combines TRBV4-3 with TRBJ2-3; 9 bases align to TRBD2. The germline V gene has CDR1 LGHNA and CDR2 YSLEER. J gave up 4 bases and V 2 bases, and 10 bases lay outside the gene matches. The CDR3 totals 17 residues. This CDR3 is CASSQYRTGLAPDTQYF. In DNA form, the CDR3 reads TGCGCCAGCAGCCAATACCGAACGGGACTAGCCCCAGATACGCAGTATTTT.

This clone was seen a few times. V is TRBV29-1 and J is TRBJ2-2; D is unresolved. The ends were cut back, 6 bases at V and 5 bases at J, with 13 bases in the middle. The CDR3 spans 13 residues. The germline V gene encodes CDR1 SQVTM and CDR2 ANQGSEA. CDR3 region: CSVDPDGTGELFF. CDR3 DNA: TGCAGCGTCGATCCCGACGGTACCGGGGAGCTGTTTTTT.

This rearrangement joins TRBV18 to TRBJ2-5; D gene ambiguous. From germline, CDR1 is KGHSH and CDR2 LQKENI. The CDR3 loop spans 13 amino acids. V lost 2 bases and J lost 5, with 9 bases in between. The CDR3 reads CASSPSGVETQYF. The CDR3 nucleotides read TGTGCCAGCTCACCATCTGGAGTGGAGACCCAGTACTTC.

V usage is TRBV30 and J usage is TRBJ1-1, with 7 bases matching TRBD1. Germline CDR1 is GTSNPN and CDR2 is SVGIG (reference sequence). The CDR3 runs to 15 residues. With 1 base clipped from V and 6 bases from J, the junction kept 11 bases outside the gene matches. The CDR3 here is CAWSGPRQGIPEAFF. Written as DNA, the CDR3 is TGTGCCTGGAGTGGGCCGAGACAGGGAATCCCTGAAGCTTTCTTT.

There are a few counts of this clone. The V call is TRBV6-6, the J call TRBJ2-3; 8 positions agree with TRBD1. The CDR3 covers 15 residues. After removal of 0 bases from V and 4 bases from J, the junction contained 3 bases not matched to a gene. CDR1 and CDR2 from the germline V gene are MNHNY and SVGAGI (reference sequence). CDR3 loop: CASSYSPGGPDTQYF. The CDR3 bases are TGTGCCAGCAGTTACTCTCCAGGGGGCCCAGATACGCAGTATTTT.

V and J are TRBV10-3 and TRBJ2-7, with unresolved D. Trimming removed 0 bases at V and 5 bases at J, with 5 bases between. The length of the CDR3 is 12 residues. Germline V gene lookup returns CDR1 ENHRY and CDR2 SYGVKD. In DNA form, the CDR3 reads TGTGCCATCAGTGAGTCCAAAGACGAGCAGTACTTC. It specifies CAISESKDEQYF.

This clone has more than one count but fewer than ten. V is TRBV30 and J is TRBJ1-1; the D is unclear. The germline V gene encodes CDR1 GTSNPN and CDR2 SVGIG (reference sequence). The CDR3 length is 13 residues. The V end was cut by 1 base, the J end by 1 base, with 7 bases between. The CDR3 is CAWSEVPNTEAFF. For the CDR3, the DNA is TGTGCCTGGAGTGAGGTTCCGAACACTGAAGCTTTCTTT.

V and J are TRBV4-1 and TRBJ2-5, with TRBD1 matching over 8 bases. The CDR3 covers 17 residues. The germline gives CDR1 MGHRA, CDR2 YSYEKL. Trimming at V came to 2 bases and at J to 5 bases, leaving 13 bases not matched to a gene. The CDR3 here is CASSQSSWGRGHETQYF. For the CDR3, the DNA is TGCGCCAGCAGCCAAAGCTCTTGGGGCAGGGGGCACGAGACCCAGTACTTC.

This clone occurred a few times. This chain connects TRBV9 to TRBJ1-2, with 8 bases that match TRBD1. Trimming took 4 bases from V and 3 from J; bases not matched to a gene: 2. This CDR3 has 13 amino acids. CDR1 and CDR2 from the germline V gene are SGDLS and YYNGEE. The DNA for the CDR3 is TGTGCCAGCAGCACGGGACAGGACTATGGCTACACCTTC. Its translation: CASSTGQDYGYTF.

CDR3 nucleotides: TGTGCCAGCAGCGCCTCGGGAGGCCTCACAGATACGCAGTATTTT. This gives the protein CASSASGGLTDTQYF. This chain links TRBV7-2 with TRBJ2-3, with TRBD2 matching 7 bases. The germline CDR1 and CDR2 sequences are SGHTA and FQGNSA. CDR3 length: 15 amino acids. With 5 bases clipped from V and 2 bases from J, the junction kept 7 bases outside the gene matches.

This sequence joins TRBV6-6 and TRBJ2-1; 8 nucleotides agree with TRBD1. J was trimmed by 4 bases and V by 2 bases; bases with no gene match: 4. Germline V gene sequence: CDR1 MNHNY, CDR2 SVGAGI (reference sequence). CDR3 size: 15 residues. The CDR3 is CASSYRTGKYNEQFF. The DNA for the CDR3 is TGTGCCAGCAGTTACAGGACAGGGAAATACAATGAGCAGTTCTTC.

There are a few counts of this clone. The chain recombines TRBV7-9 with TRBJ1-3; D remains ambiguous. CDR1 and CDR2 from the germline V gene are SEHNR and FQNEAQ (reference sequence). The CDR3 runs 14 residues. V lost 3 bases to trimming and J lost 0 bases, with 6 bases between them. The CDR3, as DNA: TGTGCCAGCAGCTTCGGCAGCTCTGGAAACACCATATATTTT. It codes for CASSFGSSGNTIYF.

In its sample, this clone was seen a few times. CDR3: CASSLRTATFGDQYF. The CDR3 region has the DNA TGTGCCAGCAGCTTAAGAACAGCGACTTTTGGCGACCAGTACTTC. The chain combines TRBV7-9 with TRBJ2-5; D call uncertain. Germline CDR1 and CDR2: SEHNR and FQNEAQ (reference sequence). This CDR3 is 15 amino acids long. Trimming cost V 2 bases and J 10 bases, with 20 bases left between them.

The chain uses TRBV6-5 and TRBJ2-1; D remains ambiguous. The length of the CDR3 is 14 residues. CDR1 and CDR2 from the germline V gene are MNHEY and SVGAGI. V gave up 4 bases and J gave up 2 bases, with 9 bases separating them. The DNA of the CDR3 is TGTGCCAGCAGTTTACGACCAGCCTACAATGAGCAGTTCTTC. It yields the protein CASSLRPAYNEQFF.

This clone was counted a few times. Other DNA variants within this sample encode the same CDR3. The genes are TRBV7-9 and TRBJ2-3; D unresolved. The CDR3 is 12 amino acids. Trimming cost V 2 bases and J 4 bases, with 4 bases left between them. Per germline, CDR1 SEHNR and CDR2 FQNEAQ (reference sequence). CDR3 sequence: CASSLSADTQYF. The CDR3 DNA reads TGTGCCAGCAGCTTAAGTGCAGATACGCAGTATTTT.

V is TRBV7-2 and J is TRBJ2-7, with 8 positions matching TRBD1. CDR1 and CDR2 (germline): SGHTA, FQGNSA. V was clipped by 5 bases and J by 2 bases; unmatched bases: 2. The CDR3 is 13 residues long. In nucleotides, the CDR3 is TGTGCCAGCAGCACCAGGGGGCCCTACGAGCAGTACTTC. It translates to CASSTRGPYEQYF.

This clone appeared a few times. CDR3 sequence reads: CAWSSLASTDTQYF. The CDR3 DNA reads as TGTGCCTGGAGCTCACTGGCTAGCACAGATACGCAGTATTTT. The chain joins TRBV30 to TRBJ2-3; D gene unclear. The V gene lost 3 bases and the J gene lost 0 bases, with 10 bases spanning the gap. Germline V gene lookup returns CDR1 GTSNPN and CDR2 SVGIG (reference sequence). This CDR3 spans 14 amino acids.

The chain links TRBV7-2 to TRBJ2-7; the D gene is possibly TRBD1 (5 bases). Trimming removed 5 bases at V and 0 bases at J, with 11 bases between. The CDR3 is made up of 14 amino acids. Germline CDR1 reads SGHTA; CDR2 reads FQGNSA. CDR3 nucleotide sequence: TGTGCCAGCAGCCCAGACAGAAGCTCCTACGAGCAGTACTTC. Translated: CASSPDRSSYEQYF.

In DNA, the CDR3 is TGTGCCAGCAGCCCAATAGCGGCCAATACCTACAATGAGCAGTTCTTC. As protein: CASSPIAANTYNEQFF. This sequence joins TRBV9 and TRBJ2-1; D possibly corresponds to TRBD2 (6 bases). V was shortened by 4 bases and J by 2 bases, with 16 bases between the two germline ends. Germline lookup yields CDR1 SGDLS and CDR2 YYNGEE. The CDR3 extends over 16 amino acids.

The chain combines TRBV30 with TRBJ1-1; D gene ambiguous. V shed 3 bases and J shed 0 bases, with 8 bases lying between them. There are 13 residues in the CDR3. Germline lookup yields CDR1 GTSNPN and CDR2 SVGIG (reference sequence). The CDR3 reads CAWRFRVNTEAFF. Here the CDR3 DNA reads TGTGCCTGGAGGTTCCGGGTGAACACTGAAGCTTTCTTT.

This clone was seen a handful of times. The genes are TRBV28 and TRBJ2-1, with 9 bases matching TRBD1. CDR3 length: 17 amino acids. Germline CDR1 is MDHEN and CDR2 is SYDVKM. V gave up 5 bases and J gave up 5 bases; unmatched junction bases: 13. The chain's CDR3 is CASSPLSRDRDNNEQFF. The CDR3 DNA reads TGTGCCAGCAGTCCCCTTTCCCGGGACAGGGACAACAATGAGCAGTTCTTC. Combining the CDR3 with reference TRBV28 and TRBJ2-1 gives the whole variable domain DVKVTQSSRYLVKRTGEKVFLECVQDMDHENMFWYRQDPGLGLRLIYFSYDVKMKEKGDIPEGYSVSREKKERFSLILESASTNQTSMYLCASSPLSRDRDNNEQFFGPGTRLTVL.

This clone has a handful of counts. The CDR3, as DNA: TGTGCCAGCAGCAAAAGGTGCAGGGGGCGAGAGACCCAGTACTTC. This codes for CASSKRCRGRETQYF. This sequence joins TRBV21-1 and TRBJ2-5; no check of the table's D call, TRBD1, against the DNA was made. TRBV21-1 is labeled a pseudogene. The CDR3 is 15 residues long.

The rearrangement links TRBV29-1 to TRBJ2-1, with D possibly being TRBD2 (6 bases). This CDR3 region has 15 residues. Germline CDR1 reads SQVTM; CDR2 reads ANQGSEA. Trimming shortened V by 4 bases and J by 4 bases, and 17 bases separated the two germline ends. CDR3 amino acids: CSVGGLAPSYNEQFF. DNA for the CDR3: TGCAGCGTTGGGGGCCTAGCGCCGAGTTACAATGAGCAGTTCTTC.